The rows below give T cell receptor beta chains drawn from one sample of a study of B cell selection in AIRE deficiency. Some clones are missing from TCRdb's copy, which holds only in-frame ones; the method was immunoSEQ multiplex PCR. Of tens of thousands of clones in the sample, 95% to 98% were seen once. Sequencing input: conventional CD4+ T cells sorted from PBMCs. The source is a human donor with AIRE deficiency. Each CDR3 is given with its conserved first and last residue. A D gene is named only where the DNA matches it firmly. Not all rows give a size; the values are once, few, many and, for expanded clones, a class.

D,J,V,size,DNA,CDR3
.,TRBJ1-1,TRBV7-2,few,TGTGCCAGCAGCTTAGATTTCACTGAAGCTTTCTTT,CASSLDFTEAFF
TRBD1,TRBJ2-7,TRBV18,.,TGTGCCAGCTCACCGACAGGGGGGACCTACGAGCAGTACTTC,CASSPTGGTYEQYF
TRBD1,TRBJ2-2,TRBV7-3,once,TGTGCCAGCAGCCACGTAGGGATGGACAGGGGTTCCACCGGGGAGCTGTTTTTT,CASSHVGMDRGSTGELFF
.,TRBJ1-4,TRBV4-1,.,TGCGCCAGCAGCCAAGATAAAGCGTGGGATACTGAAAAACTGTTTTTT,CASSQDKAWDTEKLFF
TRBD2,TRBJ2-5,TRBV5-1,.,TGCGCCAGCAGCTTGGTGGGACTAGCGGGAGTGGAGACCCAGTACTTC,CASSLVGLAGVETQYF
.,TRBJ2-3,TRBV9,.,TGTGCCAGCAGCATTCGGACTACCACAGATACGCAGTATTTT,CASSIRTTTDTQYF
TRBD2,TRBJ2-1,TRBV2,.,TGTGCCAGCAGTGGGGGGACTAGCCCCCCCAATGAGCAGTTCTTC,CASSGGTSPPNEQFF
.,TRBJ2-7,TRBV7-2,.,TGTGCCAGCAGCTCTTGGGGGGGCAGGAACGAGCAGTACTTC,CASSSWGGRNEQYF
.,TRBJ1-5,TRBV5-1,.,TGCGCCAGCAGCTCTGGACAGTTAGGTCAGCCCCAGCATTTT,CASSSGQLGQPQHF
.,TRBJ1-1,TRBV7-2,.,TGTGCCAGCAGCCCCGGCGTTTTTAACACTGAAGCTTTCTTT,CASSPGVFNTEAFF
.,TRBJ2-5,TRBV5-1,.,TGCGCCAGCAGCTTGGAACAGGGAGGAGGGACCCAGTACTTC,CASSLEQGGGTQYF
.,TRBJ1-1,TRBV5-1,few,TGCGCCAGCAGCCCCGATGGGGGGGGAGAAGCTTTCTTT,CASSPDGGGEAFF
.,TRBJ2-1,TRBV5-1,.,TGCGCCAGCAGCTTGGGCGGGCAGGAGGGCGGTGAGCAGTTCTTC,CASSLGGQEGGEQFF
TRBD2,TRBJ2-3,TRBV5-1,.,TGCGCCAGCAGTGATGGCGGACTAGCGGGAACAGATACGCAGTATTTT,CASSDGGLAGTDTQYF
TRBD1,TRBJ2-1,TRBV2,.,TGTGCCAGCAAACCGAGGGGGCGCGAGGACAATGAGCAGTTCTTC,CASKPRGREDNEQFF
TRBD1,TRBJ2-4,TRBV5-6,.,TGTGCCAGCAGCCTCCCTCGACAGGGGTACATTCAGTACTTC,CASSLPRQGYIQYF
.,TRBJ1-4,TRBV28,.,TGTGCCATAGGCCCCCCGGCAACTAATGAAAAACTGTTTTTT,CAIGPPATNEKLFF
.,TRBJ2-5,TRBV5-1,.,TGCGCCAGCAGCGGTCGGACGGGGCGGGAGACCCAGTACTTC,CASSGRTGRETQYF
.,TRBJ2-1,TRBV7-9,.,TGTGCCAGCAGCTCCCAGCAAGGGGGGTTGGGGTTCTTC,CASSSQQGGLGFF
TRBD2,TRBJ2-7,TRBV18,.,TGTGCCAGCTCAGGGCGGGAGGGCGTCAACGAGCAGTACTTC,CASSGREGVNEQYF
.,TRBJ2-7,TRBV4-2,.,TGTGCCAGCAGCCAGGCGGGAAGCGGCTCCTACGAGCAGTACTTC,CASSQAGSGSYEQYF
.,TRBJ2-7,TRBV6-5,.,TGTGCCAGCAGGAGACTGAGCTCCTACGAGCAGTACTTC,CASRRLSSYEQYF
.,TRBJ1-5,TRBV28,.,TGTGCCAGCAGTTTCAACAAAAGGGGTAATCAGCCCCAGCATTTT,CASSFNKRGNQPQHF
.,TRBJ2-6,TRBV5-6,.,TGTGCCAGCAGCTTGAAAGGCTCTGGGGCCAACGTCCTGACTTTC,CASSLKGSGANVLTF
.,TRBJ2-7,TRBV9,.,TGTGCCGGCAGCGTAGGGTCGGAGGGGGACTACGAGCAGTACTTC,CAGSVGSEGDYEQYF
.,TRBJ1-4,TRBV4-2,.,TGTGCCAGCAGCCAGGGGGCAAAGGAAAAACTGTTTTTT,CASSQGAKEKLFF
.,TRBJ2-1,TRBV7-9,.,TGTGCCAGCAGCCTCACGGGCATCTACAATGAGCAGTTCTTC,CASSLTGIYNEQFF
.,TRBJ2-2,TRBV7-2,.,TGTGCCAGCAGCTTACCTGGCAACACCGGGGAGCTGTTTTTT,CASSLPGNTGELFF
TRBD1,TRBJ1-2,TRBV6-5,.,TGTGCCAGCAGTTACCCGGGACAGGGAGCCTATGGCTACACCTTC,CASSYPGQGAYGYTF
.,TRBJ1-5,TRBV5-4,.,TGTGCCAGCAGCTTGGAAGGCAGCAATCAGCCCCAGCATTTT,CASSLEGSNQPQHF
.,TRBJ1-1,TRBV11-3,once,TGTGCCAGCAGCTTATTAACAGCTGAAGCTTTCTTT,CASSLLTAEAFF
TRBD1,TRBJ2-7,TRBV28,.,TGTGCCAGCAGCACCGCCGGGACAGGGGGCTCCTACGAGCAGTACTTC,CASSTAGTGGSYEQYF
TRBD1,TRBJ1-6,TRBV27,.,TGTGCCAGCAGCCATGGCGACAGGGCGTGGACCCTCCTCCACTTT,CASSHGDRAWTLLHF
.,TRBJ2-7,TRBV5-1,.,TGCGCCAGCACCGCCGAAGGGGGGGGGCTGTTCAAGCAGTACTTC,CASTAEGGGLFKQYF
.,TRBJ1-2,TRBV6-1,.,TGTGCCAGCAGTGTCGGGGGTATGGGGAACTATGGCTACACCTTC,CASSVGGMGNYGYTF
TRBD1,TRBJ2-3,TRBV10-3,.,TGTGCCATCAGTGACCCGACAGGGGGCGGGACAGATACGCAGTATTTT,CAISDPTGGGTDTQYF
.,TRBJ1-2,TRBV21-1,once,TGTGCCAGCAGCAAAGGGCCCAGCGGGACATCATTATGTGGCTACACCTTC,CASSKGPSGTSLCGYTF
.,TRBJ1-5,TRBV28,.,TGTGCCAGCAGTGGGAGGGACGAGCTTAATCAGCCCCAGCATTTT,CASSGRDELNQPQHF
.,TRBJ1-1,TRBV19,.,TGTGCCAGTAGTATAGGGGACCGGGCCCTCATGAACACTGAAGCTTTCTTT,CASSIGDRALMNTEAFF
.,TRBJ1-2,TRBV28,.,TGTGCCAGCAGATTTACGGGGGCGCGGGGCTACACCTTC,CASRFTGARGYTF
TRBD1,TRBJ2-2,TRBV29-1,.,TGCAGCGCCCGGGACAGGGAGCCCGGGGAGCTGTTTTTT,CSARDREPGELFF
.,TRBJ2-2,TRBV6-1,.,TGTGCCAGCAGTCAACAGCATCCCGGGGAGCTGTTTTTT,CASSQQHPGELFF
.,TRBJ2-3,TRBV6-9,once,TGTGCCAGCAGTTACACCAGGGGCACAGATACGCAGTATTTT,CASSYTRGTDTQYF
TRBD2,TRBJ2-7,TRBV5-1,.,TGCGCCAGCAGCTTGTATGCGGGAGGGCCGGGCGAGCAGTACTTC,CASSLYAGGPGEQYF
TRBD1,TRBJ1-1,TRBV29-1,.,TGCAGCGTTGTCGGGACAGGGGACACTGAAGCTTTCTTT,CSVVGTGDTEAFF
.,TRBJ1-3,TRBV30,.,TGTGCCTGGAGTGTCGGGTTCGGGTTCTCTGGAAACACCATATATTTT,CAWSVGFGFSGNTIYF
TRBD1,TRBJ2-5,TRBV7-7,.,TGTGCTAGCAGCTTATACGGGACAGGGGTAGGGGAGACCCAGTACTTC,CASSLYGTGVGETQYF
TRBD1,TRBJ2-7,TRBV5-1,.,TGCGCCAGCAGCTTATTCCCGGGACAGGGGGCCTCCTACGAGCAGTACTTC,CASSLFPGQGASYEQYF
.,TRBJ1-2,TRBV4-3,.,TGCGCCAGCAGCCCAGGACCCCAGGGGAGGATGTACACCTTC,CASSPGPQGRMYTF
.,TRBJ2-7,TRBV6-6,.,TGTGCCAGCAGTTACACGTCCTACTACGAGCAGTACTTC,CASSYTSYYEQYF
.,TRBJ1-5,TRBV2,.,TGTGCCAGCAGTGTCTCCAGGGTTGGTTTGAGCAATCAGCCCCAGCATTTT,CASSVSRVGLSNQPQHF
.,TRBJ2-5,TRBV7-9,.,TGTGCCAGCAGCTCCACCGGCAGGGGGGGCGAGACCCAGTACTTC,CASSSTGRGGETQYF
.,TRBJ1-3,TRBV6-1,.,TGTGCCAGCAGTGAGAGGTCTGCTGGAAACACCATATATTTT,CASSERSAGNTIYF
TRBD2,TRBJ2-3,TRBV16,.,TGTGCCAGCAGCCACCCAGGACTAGCGGGGGGGCTGAATACGCAGTATTTT,CASSHPGLAGGLNTQYF
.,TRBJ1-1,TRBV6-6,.,TGTGCCAGCAGTTCTAAATTTAACACTGAAGCTTTCTTT,CASSSKFNTEAFF